The 18 T cell receptor beta chains listed next were all sequenced from one sample in a study of response to subunit inactivated influenza vaccine. Each CDR3 protein gets one entry after TCRdb re-called the RT-PCR reads with MiXCR. The sample lists some 800,000 distinct CDR3 sequences; roughly 20% were seen once. The sample here was PBMCs from blood, taken roughly 5 days after vaccination. The receptor set was obtained from a man aged 50-60 years who received an inactivated influenza vaccine.

This clonotype has just a few counts. The CDR3 region is CASSQISSYEQYF. In DNA, the CDR3 is TGTGCCAGCAGCCAAATAAGCTCCTACGAGCAGTACTTC. The chain joins TRBV3-1 to TRBJ2-7; no clear D gene. The CDR3 totals 13 residues. Trimming pared 2 bases from V and 0 bases from J, leaving 5 bases between. CDR1 LGHDT and CDR2 YNNKEL come from the germline V gene (reference sequence).

A note on this clonotype: One end of the junction does not line up with germline, which may come from a read error. The chain is built from TRBV5-1 and TRBJ1-2, with D perhaps TRBD1 (6 bases). CDR3 length: 13 residues. Germline CDR1 and CDR2: SGHRS and YFSETQ. Written as DNA, the CDR3 is TGCGCCAGCAGCGGAACAGGGAACTTTGGCTACACCTTC. Encoded protein: CASSGTGNFGYTF.

This clonotype was observed a few times. The chain employs TRBV24-1 and TRBJ1-2; D possibly corresponds to TRBD1 (5 bases). Germline lookup yields CDR1 KGHDR and CDR2 SFDVKD. The length of the CDR3 is 12 residues. V was trimmed by 4 bases and J by 6 bases, leaving 8 bases between them. The CDR3 DNA reads TGTGCCACCAGTGAAAGCAGGGATGGCTACACCTTC. This codes for CATSESRDGYTF.

J is TRBJ2-7 and V is TRBV20-1, with D possibly called TRBD1 or TRBD2 (5 bases each). The CDR3 has 13 amino acids. Germline CDR1 is DFQATT and CDR2 is SNEGSKA (reference sequence). V dropped 5 bases and J dropped 5 bases, with 16 bases sitting between them. CDR3 in amino acids: CSALGRSWNEQYF. CDR3 bases: TGCAGTGCTCTGGGACGGAGCTGGAACGAGCAGTACTTC.

The rearrangement joins TRBV7-2 to TRBJ2-2; D tentatively fits TRBD1 or TRBD2 (5 bases each). This CDR3 contains 15 residues. V lost 0 bases, J lost 4 bases, and 9 bases lay in between. In germline, CDR1 is SGHTA, CDR2 FQGNSA. CDR3 region: CASSLAGRATGELFF. As DNA, the CDR3 is TGTGCCAGCAGCTTAGCGGGACGGGCCACCGGGGAGCTGTTTTTT.

This chain uses TRBV5-1 with TRBJ1-1; the match to TRBD1 covers 10 bases. Germline V gene lookup returns CDR1 SGHRS and CDR2 YFSETQ. This CDR3 has 16 amino acids. J lost 4 bases, V lost 4 bases, and 10 bases had no gene match. The CDR3 DNA reads as TGCGCCAGCAGCAAGGGACAGGGGATATCGAGCACTGAAGCTTTCTTT. Its translation: CASSKGQGISSTEAFF.

The table lists this clonotype with a few counts. The chain employs TRBV5-6 and TRBJ2-2; 9 bases are a match to TRBD1. CDR3 size: 15 residues. CDR1 is SGHDT, CDR2 YYEEEE, per germline. The V and J ends lost 4 bases and 7 bases, in that order; junction bases with no gene match: 8. The CDR3 loop reads CASSLTGTGYGELFF. DNA for the CDR3: TGTGCCAGCAGCCTTACCGGGACAGGGTACGGGGAGCTGTTTTTT.

V gene TRBV20-1 combines with J gene TRBJ2-3; D is perhaps TRBD1 or TRBD2 (5 bases each). CDR1 is DFQATT and CDR2 is SNEGSKA in the germline V gene (reference sequence). This CDR3 spans 13 amino acids. Trimming took off 3 bases at V and 1 base at J, with 8 bases between the two ends. The CDR3 nucleotides are TGCAGTGCTAGGATGGGGGGCACAGATACGCAGTATTTT. It codes for CSARMGGTDTQYF.

This clonotype came up a few times. The J gene is TRBJ2-1, the V gene TRBV4-2; 10 bases align to TRBD1. Germline trimming cut 4 bases from V and 8 bases from J; bases unmatched to any gene: 8. Germline CDR1 LGHNA, CDR2 YNFKEQ. CDR3 length: 15 amino acids. The CDR3 DNA sequence: TGTGCCAGCAGCCCCGAAGGGACAGGGGTCCATGAGCAGTTCTTC. It yields the protein CASSPEGTGVHEQFF.

This clonotype was picked up a small number of times. The chain recombines TRBV29-1 with TRBJ2-1; D not resolved. Per germline, CDR1 SQVTM and CDR2 ANQGSEA. This CDR3 is 15 amino acids long. With 0 bases removed from V and 10 bases from J, the gap between germline ends came to 19 bases. This CDR3 is CSVEDLPALVGEQFF. In DNA form, the CDR3 reads TGCAGCGTTGAAGATCTTCCGGCCCTGGTAGGAGAGCAGTTCTTC.

This clonotype has only a few counts. This chain joins TRBV7-2 and TRBJ1-2; tentatively, D is TRBD1 (5 bases). CDR1 and CDR2 from the germline V gene are SGHTA and FQGNSA. This CDR3 contains 14 residues. V was clipped by 2 bases and J by 4 bases, with 11 bases between them. CDR3 coding DNA: TGTGCCAGCAGCTTAAGTGGGGGGGTCTATGGCTACACCTTC. Protein: CASSLSGGVYGYTF.

This clonotype was recorded at least ten times. The genes are TRBV20-1 and TRBJ2-1, with 12 bases lining up with TRBD2. This CDR3 has 13 residues. CDR1 and CDR2 from the germline V gene are DFQATT and SNEGSKA (reference sequence). With 8 bases clipped from V and 7 bases from J, the junction kept 6 bases outside the gene matches. CDR3: CSILAGGRNEQFF. As DNA, the CDR3 is TGCAGTATTCTAGCGGGAGGGCGTAATGAGCAGTTCTTC.

The chain is built from TRBV20-1 and TRBJ2-1, with a possible D match to TRBD2 (6 bases). Trimming took 5 bases from V and 6 from J, leaving 20 bases between them. CDR1 DFQATT and CDR2 SNEGSKA come from the germline V gene (reference sequence). The CDR3 contains 15 residues. In nucleotides, the CDR3 is TGCAGTGCTCGCCCCATGAAGACGGGAGTCAATGAGCAGTTCTTC. Translation gives CSARPMKTGVNEQFF.

The rearrangement links TRBV6-2 or TRBV6-3 to TRBJ2-3, with 9 bases that match TRBD2. The CDR3 extends over 15 amino acids. V gave up 0 bases and J gave up 5 bases; unmatched junction bases: 3. The germline V gene has CDR1 MNHEY and CDR2 SVGEGT. The CDR3 reads CASSYSSGSGDTQYF. The CDR3 coding sequence is TGTGCCAGCAGTTACTCTAGCGGGAGTGGAGATACGCAGTATTTT.

In this sample, this clonotype turned up once. This chain joins TRBV15 and TRBJ2-5; D is perhaps TRBD1 or TRBD2 (5 bases each). This CDR3 region has 15 residues. Trimming removed 1 base at V and 2 bases at J, with 11 bases between. CDR1 and CDR2 from the germline V gene are LNHNV and YYDKDF (reference sequence). The CDR3 is CATSRGGSQQETQYF. For the CDR3, the DNA is TGTGCCACCAGCAGAGGGGGGAGTCAGCAAGAGACCCAGTACTTC.

This chain's CDR3 is CASSHERGRIGELFF. In nucleotides, the CDR3 is TGCGCCAGCAGCCATGAAAGGGGGCGTATCGGGGAGCTGTTTTTT. The chain is built from TRBV4-1 and TRBJ2-2, with 7 bases fitting TRBD1. The germline CDR1 and CDR2 sequences are MGHRA and YSYEKL. Unmatched junction bases numbered 8, after V lost 3 bases and J lost 7 bases. The CDR3 sequence is 15 residues long.

The chain links TRBV12-3 or TRBV12-4 to TRBJ2-7, with TRBD1 identical over 7 bases. The trim removed 4 bases at V and 5 bases at J, leaving 8 bases unmatched. The CDR3 is 14 amino acids. Here the CDR3 reads CASSSHRGRNEQYF. The CDR3 coding sequence is TGTGCCAGCAGTTCGCACAGGGGTAGGAACGAGCAGTACTTC.

Only a few counts were recorded for this clonotype. V is TRBV4-2 and J is TRBJ2-5, with D perhaps TRBD1 or TRBD2 (5 bases each). The germline gives CDR1 LGHNA, CDR2 YNFKEQ. V was shortened by 1 base and J by 4 bases, with 16 bases between the two germline ends. The CDR3 has 16 amino acids. CDR3 sequence (DNA): TGTGCCAGCAGCCAAGGCGGACAAGCGGCCCGAGAGACCCAGTACTTC. Translating it yields CASSQGGQAARETQYF.